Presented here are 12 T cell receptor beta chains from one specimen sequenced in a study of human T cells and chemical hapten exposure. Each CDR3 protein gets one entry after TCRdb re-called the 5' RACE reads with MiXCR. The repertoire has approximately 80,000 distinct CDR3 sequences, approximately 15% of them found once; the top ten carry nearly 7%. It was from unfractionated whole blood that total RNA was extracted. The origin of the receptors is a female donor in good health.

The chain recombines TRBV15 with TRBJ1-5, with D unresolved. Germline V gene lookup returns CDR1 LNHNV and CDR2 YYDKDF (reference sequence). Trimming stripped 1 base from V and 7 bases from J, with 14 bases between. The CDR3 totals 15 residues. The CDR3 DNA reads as TGTGCCACCAGCAGAGGTACGAGTTCAAGACAGCCCCAGCATTTT. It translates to CATSRGTSSRQPQHF. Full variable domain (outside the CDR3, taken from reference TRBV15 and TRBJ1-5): DAMVIQNPRYQVTQFGKPVTLSCSQTLNHNVMYWYQQKSSQAPKLLFHYYDKDFNNEADTPDNFQSRRPNTSFCFLDIRSPGLGDTAMYLCATSRGTSSRQPQHFGDGTRLSIL.

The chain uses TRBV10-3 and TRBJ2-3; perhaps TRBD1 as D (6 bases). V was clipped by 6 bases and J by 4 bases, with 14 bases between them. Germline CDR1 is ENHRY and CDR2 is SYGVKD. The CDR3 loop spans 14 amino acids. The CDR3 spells CAIRRQASADTQYF. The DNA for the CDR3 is TGTGCCATCAGGAGACAGGCCTCCGCAGATACGCAGTATTTT.

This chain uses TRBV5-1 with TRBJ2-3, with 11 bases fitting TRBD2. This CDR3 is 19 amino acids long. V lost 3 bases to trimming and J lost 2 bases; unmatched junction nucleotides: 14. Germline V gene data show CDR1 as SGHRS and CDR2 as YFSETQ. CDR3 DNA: TGCGCCAGCAGCTCGCAAGGACCGGGACTAGCGGACATCACAGATACGCAGTATTTT. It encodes CASSSQGPGLADITDTQYF.

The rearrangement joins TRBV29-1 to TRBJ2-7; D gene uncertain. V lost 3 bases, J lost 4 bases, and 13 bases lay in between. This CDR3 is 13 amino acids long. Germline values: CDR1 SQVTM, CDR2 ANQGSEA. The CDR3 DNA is TGCAGCGTTGAGCTCGGGTTAGGGTACGAGCAGTACTTC. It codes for CSVELGLGYEQYF.

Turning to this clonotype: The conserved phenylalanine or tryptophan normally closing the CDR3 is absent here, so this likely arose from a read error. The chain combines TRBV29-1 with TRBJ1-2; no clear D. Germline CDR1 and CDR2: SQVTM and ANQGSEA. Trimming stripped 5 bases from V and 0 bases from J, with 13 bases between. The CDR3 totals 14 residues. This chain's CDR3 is CSVSSPASNYGYTI. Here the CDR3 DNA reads TGCAGCGTTAGCTCACCGGCCTCTAACTATGGCTACACCATC.

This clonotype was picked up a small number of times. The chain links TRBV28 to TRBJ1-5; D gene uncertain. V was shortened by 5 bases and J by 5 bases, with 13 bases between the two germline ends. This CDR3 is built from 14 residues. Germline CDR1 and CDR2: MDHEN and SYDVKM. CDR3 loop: CASSPPQWDQPQHF. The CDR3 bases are TGTGCCAGCAGTCCGCCCCAGTGGGATCAGCCCCAGCATTTT.

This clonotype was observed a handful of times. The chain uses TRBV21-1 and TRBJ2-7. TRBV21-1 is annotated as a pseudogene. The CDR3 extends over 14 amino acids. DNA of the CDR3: TGTGCCAGCAGCAAACTACTACCTCCCTACGAGCAGTACTTC. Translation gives CASSKLLPPYEQYF.

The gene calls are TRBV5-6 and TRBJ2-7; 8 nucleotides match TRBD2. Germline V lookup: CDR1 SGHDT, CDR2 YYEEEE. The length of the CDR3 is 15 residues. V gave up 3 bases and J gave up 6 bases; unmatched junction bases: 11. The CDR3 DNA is TGTGCCAGCAGCTCTATGTTAGCGGGAACCCTCGAGCAGTACTTC. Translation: CASSSMLAGTLEQYF.

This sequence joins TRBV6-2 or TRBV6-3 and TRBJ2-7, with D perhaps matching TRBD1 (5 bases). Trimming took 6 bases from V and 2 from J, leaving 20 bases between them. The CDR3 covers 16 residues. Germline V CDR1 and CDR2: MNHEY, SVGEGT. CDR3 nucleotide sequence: TGTGCCAGCAGCCGCTCCGGACACCAGGGAACCTACGAGCAGTACTTC. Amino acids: CASSRSGHQGTYEQYF.

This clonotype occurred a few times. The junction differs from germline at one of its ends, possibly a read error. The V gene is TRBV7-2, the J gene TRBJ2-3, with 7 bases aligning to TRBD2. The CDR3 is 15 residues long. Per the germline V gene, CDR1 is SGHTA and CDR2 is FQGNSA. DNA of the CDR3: TGTGCCAGCAGCATAGCTAGCGGTCGCACAGATACGCAGTATTTT. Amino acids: CASSIASGRTDTQYF.

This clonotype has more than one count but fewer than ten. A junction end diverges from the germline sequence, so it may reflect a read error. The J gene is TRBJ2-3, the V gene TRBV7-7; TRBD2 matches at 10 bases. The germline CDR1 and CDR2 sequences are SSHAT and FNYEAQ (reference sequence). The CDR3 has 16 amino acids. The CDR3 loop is CASSLGAGGPGDTQYF. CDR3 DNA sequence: TGTGCTAGCAGCTTAGGAGCGGGAGGGCCGGGAGATACGCAGTATTTT.

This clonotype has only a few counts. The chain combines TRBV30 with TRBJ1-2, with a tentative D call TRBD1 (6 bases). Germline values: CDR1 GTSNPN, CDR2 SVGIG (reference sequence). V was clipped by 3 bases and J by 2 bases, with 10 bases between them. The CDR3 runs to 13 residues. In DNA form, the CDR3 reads TGTGCCTGGAGGATTACAGGGAACTATGGCTACACCTTC. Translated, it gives CAWRITGNYGYTF.